This T cell receptor (beta chain) was recovered during a study of Ad26.COV2.S vaccination and SARS-CoV-2 variants. Libraries were prepared by immunoSEQ multiplex PCR; TCRdb keeps only in-frame clonotypes and omits some of them. The data show roughly 380,000 clones, over 75% seen once. The treatment was: roughly 20 received Ad26.COV2.S at low or high dose, single or two shots; 5 received placebo; per-sample allocation not given. Day 63 after the first vaccine or placebo injection was the time point for sampling. V lost 5 bases to trimming and J lost 5 bases, with 13 bases between them. CDR3 size: 15 residues. The V gene's germline CDR1 is MNHEY and CDR2 SVGAGI. Study results and caveats: After vaccination, substantial breadth of spike-specific CD8+ and CD4+ responses was reported.

A note on this clone: Antigen specificity is unknown.

V gene TRBV6-5 combines with J gene TRBJ1-6; TRBD1 is a possible D gene (5 bases). Sequenced here: peripheral blood, sampled in a trial of Ad26.COV2.S vaccine versus placebo. This clonotype originated in a person aged 18 to 59 who received the Ad26.COV2.S COVID-19 vaccine or a placebo. The CDR3 DNA reads as TGTGCCAGCAGTCCAACGCAGGGTAATAATTCACCCCTCCACTTT. Its protein product is CASSPTQGNNSPLHF.